This T cell receptor beta chain is drawn from a study of cytomegalovirus exposure and HLA in healthy donors. Study-wide results and caveats: Researchers reported in a later analysis that common viral pathogens appeared linked to several top clusters. In an earlier analysis, productive rearrangement rates for most beta V segments clustered near 90% or 30%.

The PCR contained 60 Vbeta and 13 Jbeta primers. Assay: immunoSEQ multiplex PCR; the TCRdb copy retains only in-frame clones and omits some. The sample has about 130,000 clones; more than 8% are singletons. Losses at the gene ends were 6 bases for V and 0 bases for J; bases not matched to a gene: 7. The CDR3 has 15 residues. CDR1 WSHSY and CDR2 SAAADI come from the germline V gene. Concerning this clone itself: What it binds is not known.

The V gene is TRBV10-2, the J gene TRBJ1-2, with TRBD1 matching over 7 bases. The sequenced sample was PBMCs. This receptor was taken from a man in his forties or fifties in good health and CMV-seronegative. This chain's CDR3 is CASRKDRRANYGYTF. Here the CDR3 DNA reads TGCGCCAGCAGAAAGGACAGGAGGGCTAACTATGGCTACACCTTC.